This note documents a single T cell receptor (beta chain) sequence. Use of 60 Vbeta and 13 Jbeta primers characterized the PCR. Profiling relied on immunoSEQ multiplex PCR, and the TCRdb table lists in-frame clones only, not all of them. The table lists fewer than 200,000 clones, about 80% of them singletons. Donors showed nominal health when sampled, although they likely had unrecorded immune exposures. The data belong to a study of cytomegalovirus exposure and HLA in healthy donors. The germline V gene encodes CDR1 MNHNS and CDR2 SASEGT. V lost 2 bases and J lost 9, with 8 bases in between. CDR3 length: 12 residues.

Sequenced: PBMCs. The sequence came from a man aged 55 to 70 in good health and CMV-seronegative. The chain links TRBV6-1 to TRBJ1-5; D remains unclear. Here the CDR3 DNA reads TGTGCCAGCAGTGAAAATCTGAGGCCCCAGCATTTT. This codes for CASSENLRPQHF.